This record covers a single T cell receptor (beta chain). Which antigen it targets is not known. Base qualities are not recorded, but no much larger clone differs from it by a single base. The immunoSEQ Assay was the method used to sequence TCRbeta CDR3 regions. After extraction, genomic DNA underwent amplification by bias-controlled multiplex PCR, followed by high-throughput sequencing. On the authors' methods: Collapsing and filtering of sequences were performed to quantify the absolute abundance of each unique TCRbeta CDR3 region. T cell fraction was estimated by normalizing TCRbeta template counts to usable DNA, with usable DNA measured through amplification of reference genes found in all nucleated cells. Repertoire TCRs were annotated as SARS-CoV-2-specific when V gene, CDR3 amino acid sequence and J gene were exactly matched to a known reactive TCR set. The reference SARS-CoV-2 TCR set was derived from MIRA and filtered for enrichment in COVID-19-positive ImmuneCODE repertoires, a step that removed public or cross-reactive TCRs. Using the MIRA antigens, annotated TCRs were further analysed by specific ORF or by position within an ORF. Depth was the summed frequency of annotated unique rearrangements, while breadth was defined as annotated unique rearrangements over total unique productive rearrangements. Two-sided Wilcoxon rank-sum tests were used to compare TCR breadth between groups. TCRdb carries this immuneACCESS record with in-frame sequences only. Its versions omit some clonotypes, under half of them owing to an unresolved V gene in the studies checked, with the rest unexplained. V and J calls and clone size come straight from that table; D and trimming were deduced from the DNA. This sample has 360,000 or so clones in its table, and roughly 91% of those were observed once. About 3.5% of the sample lies in the top ten.

This specimen comes from a study of Ad26.COV2.S vaccination and SARS-CoV-2 variants (dated by TCRdb to the early 2020s). Background on the whole study: Vaccine-arm donors came from COV1001, a multicentre, randomized, double-blind, placebo-controlled phase I-IIa trial of Ad26.COV2.S in healthy adults. Ad26.COV2.S was given intramuscularly at 5x10^10 or 1x10^11 viral particles, as a single shot or as two shots 56 days apart. Sequencing of the TCRbeta repertoire served to evaluate the specificity and breadth of SARS-CoV-2-reactive T cell receptors following Ad26.COV2.S vaccination. A total of 32 samples were included in the TCR-sequenced set, comprising 19 Ad26.COV2.S vaccine recipients, 5 placebo recipients and 8 SARS-CoV-2 convalescent individuals. Trial participants were randomized into five groups of five: low-dose or high-dose Ad26.COV2.S given once or twice, or placebo on both occasions. Investigators did not know the trial group allocation while performing experiments and assessing outcomes.

What the authors observed across the whole study: The study lacked the statistical power to compare responses across vaccine doses or regimens. The authors noted that total T cell responses may have been underestimated by the TCR breadth and depth analyses. Comparable non-spike TCR breadth was observed between vaccine and placebo recipients, consistent with only spike being contained in the vaccine. After vaccination, substantial breadth of spike-specific CD8+ and CD4+ T cell responses was reported. Spike-specific TCR breadth was higher in Ad26.COV2.S recipients than in placebo recipients (P = 0.0014).

This specimen's treatment or condition label, per the study, means: 19 received Ad26.COV2.S at low or high dose, single or two shots; about 5 received placebo; per-sample allocation not given. Repertoires of vaccine and placebo recipients were sequenced from samples taken on day 63 after the first injection. In Cohort 1b, about 27 adults aged 18-55 years were enrolled at a single site in Boston, USA, between 29 July and 7 August 2020. Ad26.COV2.S was a replication-incompetent adenovirus type 26 vector expressing a prefusion-stabilized SARS-CoV-2 spike protein from the original Wuhan strain. Clipping removes 1 base from V and 10 bases from J, with 5 as the unmatched junction base count. The cysteine opens and the phenylalanine closes a CDR3 of 15 amino acids. CDR3 DNA only is kept here, 45 bases in frame from base 1. CDR1 is given as LGHNA and CDR2 as YNFKEQ, both from the germline V gene.

The sequence was obtained from a person between 18 and 59 years old who received the Ad26.COV2.S COVID-19 vaccine or a placebo. The sample in question was peripheral blood, obtained in a trial of Ad26.COV2.S vaccine versus placebo. The V and J segments used are TRBV4-2 and TRBJ2-1; TRBD2 matches 12 bases in the middle. The CDR3 amino acid sequence is: CASSQAGLAGQEQFF. The sequenced DNA: TGTGCCAGCAGCCAAGCCGGACTAGCGGGGCAGGAGCAGTTCTTC.